Listed below are T cell receptor beta chains from one sample, sequenced in a study of PD-1 blockade in classical Hodgkin lymphoma. The data were produced by immunoSEQ multiplex PCR, yet TCRdb's version contains in-frame clones alone and is incomplete. In the table there are around 46,000 clones, almost 90% of which are singletons. The sequencing here drew on peripheral blood mononuclear cells (PBMCs), taken before the fourth cycle of nivolumab. These receptors all stem from a human donor with classical Hodgkin lymphoma. Both conserved end residues are part of each CDR3. A D gene is named only where the DNA matches it firmly. Clone size is given for some rows only: seen once, a few or many times, or a class if the clone is expanded.

TRBV7-8	.	TRBJ2-7	.	CASSSLPYEQYF	TGTGCCAGCAGCTCCCTCCCCTACGAGCAGTACTTC
TRBV7-2	.	TRBJ2-7	TRBD2	CASSRGLAAYEQYF	TGTGCCAGCAGCCGGGGACTAGCGGCCTACGAGCAGTACTTC
TRBV9	.	TRBJ1-1	.	CASSVGSDPTEAFF	TGTGCCAGCAGCGTAGGGAGTGACCCGACTGAAGCTTTCTTT
TRBV10-3	.	TRBJ2-7	.	CAISESYSAPSEQYF	TGTGCCATCAGTGAGTCGTATTCGGCCCCTTCAGAGCAGTACTTC
TRBV7-7	.	TRBJ2-5	.	CASSRIGGREETQYF	TGTGCTAGCAGCAGAATCGGGGGAAGGGAAGAGACCCAGTACTTC
TRBV6-5	.	TRBJ2-1	.	CATRQRRNYNEQFF	TGTGCCACCAGGCAGCGGCGGAACTACAATGAGCAGTTCTTC
TRBV10-3	.	TRBJ2-1	TRBD2	CAIGTSGYYNEQFF	TGTGCCATCGGGACTAGCGGTTACTACAATGAGCAGTTCTTC
TRBV27	once	TRBJ1-2	.	CASSFGRRSGTGNYGYTF	TGTGCCAGCAGTTTCGGCCGGAGATCGGGGACGGGGAACTATGGCTACACCTTC
TRBV6-6	.	TRBJ2-7	TRBD2	CASRGRTSGLGEQYF	TGTGCCAGCAGGGGGCGGACTAGCGGATTGGGGGAGCAGTACTTC
TRBV4-1	.	TRBJ2-1	.	CASSQVEIHNEQFF	TGCGCCAGCAGCCAAGTAGAAATTCACAATGAGCAGTTCTTC
TRBV7-9	.	TRBJ1-2	TRBD1	CASSQAGTEPYGYTF	TGTGCCAGCAGCCAAGCCGGGACAGAACCCTATGGCTACACCTTC
TRBV6-5	.	TRBJ1-2	.	CASSPTGNYGYTF	TGTGCCAGCAGTCCCACAGGGAACTATGGCTACACCTTC
TRBV4-2	.	TRBJ2-5	TRBD2	CASSQEAQRGQETQYF	TGTGCCAGCAGCCAAGAGGCCCAGCGGGGACAAGAGACCCAGTACTTC
TRBV21-1	.	TRBJ2-3	.	CAIMFSVTDTQYF	TGTGCCATCATGTTTAGCGTCACAGATACGCAGTATTTT
TRBV5-1	.	TRBJ1-6	.	CASSQLWVGSGHNSPLHF	TGCGCCAGCAGTCAACTTTGGGTCGGGAGTGGCCATAATTCACCCCTCCACTTT
TRBV7-3	once	TRBJ2-3	.	CASSLRGVTDTQYF	TGTGCCAGCAGCTTACGAGGGGTCACAGATACGCAGTATTTT
TRBV25-1	.	TRBJ2-5	TRBD1	CASSVTGGGETQYF	TGTGCCAGCAGTGTGACAGGGGGAGGAGAGACCCAGTACTTC
TRBV7-8	once	TRBJ2-1	TRBD2	CASTYREAINEQFF	TGTGCCAGCACCTATCGGGAGGCCATCAATGAGCAGTTCTTC
TRBV5-4	.	TRBJ2-3	.	CASSALWGDTDTQYF	TGTGCCAGCAGCGCCTTGTGGGGGGACACAGATACGCAGTATTTT
TRBV10-3	few	TRBJ1-5	.	CAISESNQPQHF	TGTGCCATCAGTGAGTCGAACCAGCCCCAGCATTTT
TRBV21-1	.	TRBJ2-1	.	CASSKAQGKDTSYNEQFF	TGTGCCAGCAGCAAAGCCCAGGGTAAGGATACCTCCTACAATGAGCAGTTCTTC
TRBV14	.	TRBJ2-7	.	CASSQMTEQYF	TGTGCCAGCAGCCAGATGACCGAGCAGTACTTC
TRBV27	.	TRBJ2-7	.	CASSSYYEQYF	TGTGCCAGCAGTTCCTACTACGAGCAGTACTTC
TRBV7-7	.	TRBJ2-2	TRBD2	CASSTSGDTGELFF	TGTGCTAGCTCTACTAGCGGGGACACCGGGGAGCTGTTTTTT
TRBV9	.	TRBJ2-7	.	CASSARQRQRVNEQYF	TGTGCCAGCAGCGCCAGACAGCGTCAGAGGGTTAACGAGCAGTACTTC
TRBV9	.	TRBJ2-5	.	CASAVRGEETQYF	TGTGCCAGCGCTGTTCGGGGAGAAGAGACCCAGTACTTC
TRBV6-5	.	TRBJ2-2	.	CASTTTPRTGELFF	TGTGCCAGCACCACAACTCCTAGGACCGGGGAGCTGTTTTTT
TRBV6-5	.	TRBJ1-5	.	CASGRADQPQHF	TGTGCCAGCGGAAGGGCTGATCAGCCCCAGCATTTT
TRBV6-5	.	TRBJ2-6	.	CASSSRSSGANVLTF	TGTGCCAGCAGTTCTCGTAGCTCTGGGGCCAACGTCCTGACTTTC
TRBV7-8	.	TRBJ2-2	.	CASSLVTGELFF	TGTGCCAGCAGCTTAGTGACCGGGGAGCTGTTTTTT
TRBV6-6	.	TRBJ1-2	.	CASSSNSGGYTF	TGTGCCAGCAGCTCGAACTCGGGGGGCTACACCTTC
TRBV10-3	.	TRBJ1-5	TRBD1	CAISRTGGLVEPQHF	TGTGCCATCAGCCGGACAGGGGGCTTGGTCGAGCCCCAGCATTTT
TRBV7-9	.	TRBJ2-1	.	CASRNERRPNEQFF	TGTGCCAGCAGGAATGAAAGGAGACCAAATGAGCAGTTCTTC
TRBV7-2	.	TRBJ2-2	.	CASSLVAGKVGGTGELFF	TGTGCCAGCAGCTTAGTGGCAGGCAAAGTAGGAGGTACCGGGGAGCTGTTTTTT
TRBV6-1	.	TRBJ1-1	.	CASSLRTDGNTEAFF	TGTGCCAGCAGCCTTAGGACAGACGGAAACACTGAAGCTTTCTTT
TRBV7-9	once	TRBJ2-5	TRBD1	CASSLGGQAAQYF	TGTGCCAGCAGCTTAGGCGGACAGGCGGCCCAGTACTTC
TRBV6-1	.	TRBJ2-2	TRBD1	CASDRGNTGELFF	TGTGCCAGCGACAGGGGGAACACCGGGGAGCTGTTTTTT
TRBV5-1	.	TRBJ2-3	TRBD2	CASSPLAGGTDTQYF	TGCGCCAGCAGCCCTCTAGCGGGAGGCACAGATACGCAGTATTTT
TRBV13	.	TRBJ2-5	TRBD1	CASSPTPTGWETQYF	TGTGCCAGCAGCCCGACCCCGACAGGGTGGGAGACCCAGTACTTC
TRBV6-5	.	TRBJ1-1	.	CASITGTKAFF	TGTGCCAGCATTACCGGGACAAAAGCTTTCTTT
TRBV28	.	TRBJ2-5	TRBD2	CASSNRLAGGLQETQYF	TGTGCCAGCAGTAATCGACTAGCGGGAGGCCTCCAAGAGACCCAGTACTTC
TRBV6-5	.	TRBJ2-1	.	CASSPQAAHNEQFF	TGTGCCAGCAGCCCTCAGGCGGCCCACAATGAGCAGTTCTTC